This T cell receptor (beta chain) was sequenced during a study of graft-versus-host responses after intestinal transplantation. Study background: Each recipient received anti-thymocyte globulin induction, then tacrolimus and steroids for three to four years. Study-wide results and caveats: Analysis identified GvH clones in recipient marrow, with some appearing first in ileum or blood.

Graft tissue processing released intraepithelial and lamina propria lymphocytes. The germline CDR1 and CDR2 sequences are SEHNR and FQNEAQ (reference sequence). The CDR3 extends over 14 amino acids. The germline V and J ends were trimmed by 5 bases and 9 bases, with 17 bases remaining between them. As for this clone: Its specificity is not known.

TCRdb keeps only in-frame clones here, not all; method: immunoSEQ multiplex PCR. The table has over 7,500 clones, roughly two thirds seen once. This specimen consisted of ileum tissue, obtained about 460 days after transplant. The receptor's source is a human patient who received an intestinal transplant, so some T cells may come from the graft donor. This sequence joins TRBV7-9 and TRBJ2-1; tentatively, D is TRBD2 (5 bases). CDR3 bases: TGTGCCAGCAGCCCAGTTCGGGGAACTGGTGAGCAGTTCTTC. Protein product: CASSPVRGTGEQFF.